The next 15 T cell receptor beta chains were all read from a single sample in a study of T-cell reconstitution after alpha-beta-depleted transplantation in children. Unique molecular identifiers were used to barcode this TCRbeta library. TCRdb processed the PCR reads anew with MiXCR; each CDR3 protein has one entry. The table has around 500,000 distinct CDR3 sequences, 23% seen once. The input for sequencing was PBMCs, mostly from graft donor cells, taken 360 days after TCRalphabeta/CD19-depleted stem cell transplant. These receptors were obtained from a boy under two years old who had a stem cell transplant for acute myeloid leukemia, so the T cells may come from the graft donor.

This clonotype was counted many times. This chain uses TRBV29-1 with TRBJ2-5; D remains unclear. Deletions cut 6 bases from V and 5 bases from J, with 19 bases between. Germline loops: CDR1 SQVTM, CDR2 ANQGSEA. The CDR3 is 14 amino acids. CDR3 nucleotide sequence: TGCAGCGTGCGGTCCGACGTGGGTATGGAGACCCAGTACTTC. Translating gives CSVRSDVGMETQYF.

This rearrangement joins TRBV12-3 or TRBV12-4 to TRBJ2-1; 11 bases are shared with TRBD1. The CDR3 totals 16 residues. Germline trimming cut 5 bases from V and 2 bases from J; bases unmatched to any gene: 5. CDR3 DNA sequence: TGTGCCAGCAGTCCTCGGACAGGGGGCCCCTACAATGAGCAGTTCTTC. Translated, it gives CASSPRTGGPYNEQFF.

This clonotype occurred many times. The V gene is TRBV18, the J gene TRBJ2-3; D ambiguous. There are 12 residues in the CDR3. Trimming left V 1 base short and J 4 bases short, with 3 bases between. In germline, CDR1 is KGHSH, CDR2 LQKENI. CDR3 coding DNA: TGTGCCAGCTCACCACAGGCAGATACGCAGTATTTT. Amino acid sequence: CASSPQADTQYF.

This chain links TRBV4-1 with TRBJ1-2; a possible D gene is TRBD1 (6 bases). Germline V CDR1 and CDR2: MGHRA, YSYEKL. The CDR3 is 16 residues long. V lost 0 bases and J 0 bases, leaving 11 bases between the germline ends. CDR3 in DNA: TGCGCCAGCAGCCAAGATCCCTCAGGGGCTAACTATGGCTACACCTTC. Translating it yields CASSQDPSGANYGYTF.

This clonotype showed up just a few times. The chain couples TRBV20-1 to TRBJ1-4; D ambiguous. Germline loops: CDR1 DFQATT, CDR2 SNEGSKA (reference sequence). V shed 6 bases and J shed 4 bases, with 12 bases lying between them. CDR3 length: 13 amino acids. The CDR3 DNA reads as TGCAGTGCCCAAAACAGCTTTAATGAAAAACTGTTTTTT. The encoded protein is CSAQNSFNEKLFF.

The chain has TRBV7-9 and TRBJ2-3; D tentatively reads TRBD1 or TRBD2 (6 bases each). Germline CDR1 reads SEHNR; CDR2 reads FQNEAQ (reference sequence). The CDR3 covers 13 residues. The V and J ends lost 4 bases and 9 bases respectively, with 14 bases between them. CDR3 sequence (DNA): TGTGCCAGCAGCTCGGGGGCCGAAGTGACGCAGTATTTT. Its translation: CASSSGAEVTQYF.

The rearrangement links TRBV12-3 or TRBV12-4 to TRBJ2-5; D may be TRBD1 (6 bases). Trimming left V 4 bases short and J 5 bases short, with 14 bases between. The CDR3 is 14 residues long. This CDR3 is CASSSSHRDETQYF. CDR3 DNA: TGTGCCAGCAGTTCATCCCACAGGGATGAGACCCAGTACTTC.

This clonotype was observed a handful of times. The rearrangement uses TRBV12-3 or TRBV12-4 and TRBJ2-2; D not resolved. V lost 3 bases to trimming and J lost 6 bases, with 8 bases between them. The CDR3 consists of 13 residues. This CDR3 is CASSFDLAGELFF. The CDR3, as DNA: TGTGCCAGCAGTTTCGACCTGGCCGGGGAGCTGTTTTTT.

The chain joins TRBV6-1 to TRBJ2-7; TRBD1 aligns across 8 bases. The J segment lost 0 bases and the V segment lost 6 bases, leaving 4 bases of the junction unmatched. From germline, CDR1 is MNHNS and CDR2 SASEGT. This CDR3 is built from 14 residues. CDR3 amino acids: CASRGDRHSYEQYV. As DNA, the CDR3 is TGTGCCAGCAGGGGGGACAGGCACTCCTACGAGCAGTACGTC.

The table lists this clonotype with a few counts. The chain has TRBV20-1 and TRBJ1-4, with unresolved D. Germline CDR1 is DFQATT and CDR2 is SNEGSKA (reference sequence). The CDR3 sequence is 15 residues long. Trimming removed 2 bases at V and 7 bases at J, with 17 bases between. The CDR3 reads CSARHPTLKGEKLFF. CDR3 nucleotide sequence: TGCAGTGCTAGACATCCGACCCTTAAGGGTGAAAAACTGTTTTTT.

The chain recombines TRBV20-1 with TRBJ2-2, with TRBD2 matching over 8 bases. This CDR3 has 18 amino acids. V was pared by 0 bases and J by 1 base, with 10 bases of the junction left unmatched. Germline CDR1 and CDR2: DFQATT and SNEGSKA (reference sequence). DNA of the CDR3: TGCAGTGCTAGAGATTTGCTTGTGCTAGCGGGGAACACCGGGGAGCTGTTTTTT. Residues: CSARDLLVLAGNTGELFF.

In this sample, this clonotype turned up a few times. The rearrangement joins TRBV29-1 to TRBJ2-1; 14 bases fit TRBD2. V lost 7 bases, J lost 6 bases, and 8 bases stayed unmatched. The germline CDR1 and CDR2 sequences are SQVTM and ANQGSEA. The CDR3 sequence is 15 residues long. CDR3 residues: CSGLAGGPRINEQFF. Written as DNA, the CDR3 is TGCAGCGGACTAGCGGGGGGGCCACGGATCAATGAGCAGTTCTTC.

The chain combines TRBV25-1 with TRBJ1-1, with 7 bases matching TRBD1. This CDR3 spans 13 amino acids. Germline-derived CDR1 and CDR2 are MGHDK and SYGVNS. The J segment lost 8 bases and the V segment lost 1 base, leaving 4 bases of the junction unmatched. CDR3 protein: CASSEWGQPEAFF. For the CDR3, the DNA is TGTGCCAGCAGTGAATGGGGACAGCCGGAAGCTTTCTTT.

This chain joins TRBV6-6 and TRBJ2-1, with no clear D. This CDR3 comprises 13 residues. Germline values: CDR1 MNHNY, CDR2 SVGAGI (reference sequence). V was cut by 0 bases and J by 3 bases, with 3 bases left in between. The DNA for the CDR3 is TGTGCCAGCAGTTACTCCTTCTACAATGAGCAGTTCTTC. Translation: CASSYSFYNEQFF.

This clonotype was recorded once. This rearrangement joins TRBV5-1 to TRBJ2-1; 16 bases match TRBD2. Losses at the gene ends were 4 bases for V and 5 bases for J; bases not matched to a gene: 6. The germline V gene encodes CDR1 SGHRS and CDR2 YFSETQ. The CDR3 runs 17 residues. The CDR3 bases are TGCGCCAGCAGCCGCGGGACTAGCGGGGGGGCCGACAATGAGCAGTTCTTC. It yields the protein CASSRGTSGGADNEQFF. The full variable domain, with the rest looked up from reference TRBV5-1 and TRBJ2-1, is KAGVTQTPRYLIKTRGQQVTLSCSPISGHRSVSWYQQTPGQGLQFLFEYFSETQRNKGNFPGRFSGRQFSNSRSEMNVSTLELGDSALYLCASSRGTSGGADNEQFFGPGTRLTVL.